A selection of T cell receptor beta chains follows, all from one sample in a study of T cells in localized non-small cell lung cancer. The protocol was immunoSEQ multiplex PCR, while the TCRdb copy is restricted to in-frame clones and leaves out a portion. The sample holds under 15,000 clones, around 82% seen once. The sample in question was peripheral blood, obtained before any cancer treatment. Receptors originate from a male donor older than 55 with stage I lung adenocarcinoma. Both conserved end residues are part of each CDR3.

TRBV10-1	15	TRBJ2-7	CASSPGTGEGYEQYF
TRBV28	14	TRBJ1-2	CASSSGGGNYGYTF
TRBV7-9	13	TRBJ1-1	CASSSGLNTEAFF
TRBV19	13	TRBJ1-2	CASSIEYSYGYTF
TRBV2	15	TRBJ1-5	CASSPGPLLNQPQHF
TRBV6-6	15	TRBJ2-1	CASSLHRGRENEQFF
TRBV6-5	14	TRBJ1-1	CASSYRRENTEAFF
TRBV7-9	17	TRBJ1-2	CASSLDRPETSNYGYTF
TRBV28	14	TRBJ1-1	CASSLRTRNTEAFF
TRBV11-1	13	TRBJ2-7	CASSSRRDYEQYF
TRBV9	14	TRBJ1-1	CASSSGTPREEAFF
TRBV11-2	17	TRBJ2-7	CASVRSSLGTGTYEQYF
TRBV14	15	TRBJ2-1	CASSQVDPRYNEQFF
TRBV27	15	TRBJ2-5	CASSPEGVEQETQYF
TRBV11-3	13	TRBJ2-1	CASSFNRGGEQFF
TRBV11-2	14	TRBJ2-2	CASSLGPNTGELFF
TRBV7-2	18	TRBJ1-2	CASSLAAYRDRGRNGYTF
TRBV7-2	13	TRBJ2-3	CASSLTPQDTQYF
TRBV4-1	15	TRBJ2-7	CASSPTTAGGGWQYF
TRBV4-1	15	TRBJ2-2	CASSPSGAGTGELFF
TRBV5-1	14	TRBJ1-4	CASRVTGLNEKLFF
TRBV7-2	15	TRBJ2-1	CASSLGLADYNEQFF
TRBV15	13	TRBJ1-1	CATSTYKGAEAFF
TRBV5-4	14	TRBJ2-3	CASSWASGTDTQYF
TRBV2	13	TRBJ2-2	CAGGGARAGELFF
TRBV29-1	14	TRBJ2-7	CSVAEGRGSYEQYF
TRBV5-1	13	TRBJ1-2	CASSDQGYYGYTF
TRBV5-1	15	TRBJ1-1	CASSPGQADGTEAFF
TRBV2	13	TRBJ2-7	CASKEVGAYEQYF
TRBV28	14	TRBJ1-2	CASSPSQGDLGYTF
TRBV7-8	17	TRBJ2-3	CASSLAATGGITDTQYF
TRBV30	13	TRBJ2-5	CAWSVGVSQTQYF
TRBV10-1	17	TRBJ2-4	CAIPRGARGLAKNIQYF
TRBV28	14	TRBJ2-7	CASSVVKGVHEQYF
TRBV4-1	14	TRBJ1-1	CASSPRQQSSQAFF
TRBV4-1	13	TRBJ2-1	CASSQDQTGTEFF
TRBV7-2	19	TRBJ1-5	CASSLGPPPDLGFNQPQHF